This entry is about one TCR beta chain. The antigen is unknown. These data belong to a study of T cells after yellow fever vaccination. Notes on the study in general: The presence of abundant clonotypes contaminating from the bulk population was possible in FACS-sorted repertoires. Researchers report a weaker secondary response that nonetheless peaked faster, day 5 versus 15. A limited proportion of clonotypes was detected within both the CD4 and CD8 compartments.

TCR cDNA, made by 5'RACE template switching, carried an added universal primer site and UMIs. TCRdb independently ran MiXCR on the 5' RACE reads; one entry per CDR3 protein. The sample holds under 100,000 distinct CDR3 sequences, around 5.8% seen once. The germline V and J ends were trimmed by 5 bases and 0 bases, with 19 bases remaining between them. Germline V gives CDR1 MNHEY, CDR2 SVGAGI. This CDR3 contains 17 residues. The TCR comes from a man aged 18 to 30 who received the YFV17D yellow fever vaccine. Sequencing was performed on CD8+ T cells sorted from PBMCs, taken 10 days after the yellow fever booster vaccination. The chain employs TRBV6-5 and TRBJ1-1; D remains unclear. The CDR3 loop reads CASSNRVGFTMNTEAFF. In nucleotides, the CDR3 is TGTGCCAGCAGTAACCGCGTTGGGTTCACAATGAACACTGAAGCTTTCTTT.